This TCR beta chain was found in a study of shared clonotypes between healthy human individuals. A word on this clone: Its target is unknown. The junction and the germline gene differ at one end; a read error may be behind it.

Study-level points and caveats: Generation probabilities of non-shared clonotypes were lower (relative to those shared by all four donors). The genetic and exposure-history diversity represented was limited by few donors.

The study ran the assay at deep level. TCRdb's copy holds only in-frame clones and misses some; the assay was immunoSEQ multiplex PCR. The repertoire has roughly 2.5 million clones, around nine tenths of them found once; the top ten carry roughly 0.13%. CDR3 length: 15 amino acids. The germline V gene encodes CDR1 MNHEY and CDR2 SVGAGI. The receptor was isolated from a man aged 18-30 years in good health. The sequenced material came from naive CD4+ T cells sorted from blood. The subset denotes: CD45RA+ positively selected. V usage is TRBV6-5 and J usage is TRBJ2-7, with D uncertain. CDR3 bases: TGTGCCAGCAGCCCAGTGGGTTTAACCCGAAGATTAAACCACTTC. It yields the protein CASSPVGLTRRLNHF.